The clone carrying this T cell receptor beta chain was seen just once. As yet, its antigen is unknown. The V gene's germline CDR1 is SEHNR and CDR2 FQNEAQ (reference sequence). After removal of 3 bases from V and 4 bases from J, the junction contained 8 bases not matched to a gene. There are 15 residues in the CDR3. This entry is derived from a study of T cells in Graves' hyperthyroidism and ophthalmopathy. Patients showing uncontrolled infection, other autoimmune disease, pregnancy or lactation were ineligible. Study-wide points: For ophthalmopathy, model prediction preceded onset by a median approximately 6 months. Most clonotypes expanded in the thyroid (above 0.001) were also present in blood.

Template material for amplifying TCR beta CDR3 regions consisted of RNA transcripts. The HTBI set primed first-round TCR CDR3 RT-PCR. TCRdb itself ran the multiplex PCR reads through MiXCR, one entry per CDR3 protein. The sample yields hundreds of thousands of distinct CDR3 sequences, just under 45% seen once. This chain links TRBV7-9 with TRBJ1-1, with 7 bases fitting TRBD1. Sequenced material: peripheral blood or thyroid tissue (not recorded which). The TCR sequence derives from an adult man with Graves' disease, either hyperthyroidism or ophthalmopathy (not recorded which). CDR3 protein: CASSLNRGFSTEAFF. The CDR3 DNA reads TGTGCCAGCAGCTTGAACAGGGGCTTTAGCACTGAAGCTTTCTTT.